This T cell receptor (beta chain) was sequenced in a study of T cell responses to AZD1222 COVID-19 vaccine. TCRdb keeps only in-frame clones here, not all; method: immunoSEQ multiplex PCR. This sample has about 85,000 clones, with roughly nine tenths found just once. The study, taken as a whole, reports: Across spike, vaccine-associated CD4 TCRs were found, dominant at 160-218 and 743-854. Donors were chiefly white British, with a greater number of females, and clonal diversity was perhaps underestimated. The peak T cell response came first, and repertoires were sampled only after it.

As regards this clone: Its antigen is not known.

V dropped 6 bases and J dropped 8 bases, with 13 bases sitting between them. The germline V gene has CDR1 SNHLY and CDR2 FYNNEI. The CDR3 is 12 amino acids. Sequenced here: peripheral blood, sampled on day 0 of AZD1222 vaccination. This chain connects TRBV2 to TRBJ1-1; tentatively, D is TRBD1 (5 bases). This TCR came from an adult in good health. CDR3 sequence (DNA): TGTGCCAGCAGAAGGGGTACGACAGAAGCTTTCTTT. It yields the protein CASRRGTTEAFF. The whole variable domain, filled in from reference TRBV2 and TRBJ1-1, reads EPEVTQTPSHQVTQMGQEVILRCVPISNHLYFYWYRQILGQKVEFLVSFYNNEISEKSEIFDDQFSVERPDGSNFTLKIRSTKLEDSAMYFCASRRGTTEAFFGQGTRLTVV.